This TCR beta chain was found in a study of PD-1 blockade in classical Hodgkin lymphoma. Germline loops: CDR1 MDHEN, CDR2 SYDVKM. V lost 5 bases and J lost 5, with 13 bases in between. The CDR3 has 13 amino acids. This table comes from immunoSEQ multiplex PCR, and its TCRdb copy is limited to in-frame clones, with some not included. The table includes over 45,000 clones, around two thirds detected once. Each patient relapsed following autologous stem cell transplantation, and prior brentuximab vedotin exposure differed. The origin of this receptor is a human donor with classical Hodgkin lymphoma. The sample consisted of peripheral blood mononuclear cells (PBMCs), taken before the second cycle of nivolumab. V is TRBV28 and J is TRBJ2-7; D remains unclear. The CDR3 sequence is CASSELNGDEQYF. DNA for the CDR3: TGTGCCAGCAGTGAGCTTAATGGGGACGAGCAGTACTTC. The full variable domain, in which reference TRBV28 and TRBJ2-7 provide the parts outside the CDR3, is DVKVTQSSRYLVKRTGEKVFLECVQDMDHENMFWYRQDPGLGLRLIYFSYDVKMKEKGDIPEGYSVSREKKERFSLILESASTNQTSMYLCASSELNGDEQYFGPGTRLTVT.